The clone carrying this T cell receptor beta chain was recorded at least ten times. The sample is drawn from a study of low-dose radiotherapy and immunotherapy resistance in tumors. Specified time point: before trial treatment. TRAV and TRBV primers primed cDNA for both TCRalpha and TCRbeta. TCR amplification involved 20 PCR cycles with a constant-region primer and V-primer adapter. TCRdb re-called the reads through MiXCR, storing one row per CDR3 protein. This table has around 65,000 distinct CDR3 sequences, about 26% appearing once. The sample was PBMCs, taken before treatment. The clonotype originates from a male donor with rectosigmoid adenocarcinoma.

The CDR3 reads CASRTGTSYEQYF. Written as DNA, the CDR3 is TGTGCCAGCAGGACCGGGACATCCTACGAGCAGTACTTC. The V gene is TRBV28, the J gene TRBJ2-7; D is perhaps TRBD1 (6 bases). The length of the CDR3 is 13 residues. Germline CDR1 and CDR2: MDHEN and SYDVKM. The V gene lost 6 bases and the J gene lost 1 base, with 10 bases spanning the gap.